The 17 T cell receptor beta chains listed next were all sequenced from one sample in a study of T cells in Graves' hyperthyroidism and ophthalmopathy. Template material for amplifying TCR beta CDR3 regions consisted of RNA transcripts. Carried out on the TCR CDR3, a first-round RT-PCR used the HTBI primer set. One entry per CDR3 protein results from TCRdb running MiXCR on the multiplex PCR reads. The sample includes about 480,000 distinct CDR3 sequences, around a quarter seen only once; the top ten take about 11%. Input material: blood. These TCRs come from a woman younger than 45 with Graves' ophthalmopathy.

This clonotype has ten or more counts. This chain links TRBV5-1 with TRBJ2-6; D remains unclear. The length of the CDR3 is 15 residues. In germline, CDR1 is SGHRS, CDR2 YFSETQ. Trimming removed 0 bases from V and 0 bases from J, with 4 bases in between. CDR3 protein: CASSLVDSGANVLTF. The CDR3 DNA follows: TGCGCCAGCAGCTTGGTAGACTCTGGGGCCAACGTCCTGACTTTC.

Many counts were recorded for this clonotype. V is TRBV7-2 and J is TRBJ2-7; tentatively, D is TRBD2 (6 bases). In germline, CDR1 is SGHTA, CDR2 FQGNSA. CDR3 length equals 15 residues. The V end was cut by 2 bases, the J end by 3 bases, with 14 bases between. The CDR3: CASSLLIVGGYEQYF. In nucleotides, the CDR3 is TGTGCCAGCAGCTTATTGATCGTGGGGGGCTACGAGCAGTACTTC.

This clonotype was found many times. V is TRBV7-3 and J is TRBJ1-2; D perhaps matches TRBD1 (6 bases). Trimming took off 4 bases at V and 0 bases at J, with 15 bases between the two ends. CDR1 is SGHTA, CDR2 FQGTGA, per germline. The CDR3 extends over 16 amino acids. The CDR3, as DNA: TGTGCCAGCAGCTCCAGACAGGTCGAGGCTAACTATGGCTACACCTTC. Translated, it gives CASSSRQVEANYGYTF. Combining the CDR3 with reference TRBV7-3 and TRBJ1-2 gives the whole variable domain GAGVSQTPSNKVTEKGKYVELRCDPISGHTALYWYRQSLGQGPEFLIYFQGTGAADDSGLPNDRFFAVRPEGSVSTLKIQRTERGDSAVYLCASSSRQVEANYGYTFGSGTRLTVV.

The chain recombines TRBV12-3 or TRBV12-4 with TRBJ2-2, with D possibly TRBD1 on 6 matching bases. Trimming stripped 5 bases from V and 0 bases from J, with 16 bases between. This CDR3 region has 17 residues. CDR3 loop: CASSPGTNFANTGELFF. As DNA, the CDR3 is TGTGCCAGCAGTCCAGGGACAAACTTCGCGAACACCGGGGAGCTGTTTTTT.

This clonotype was counted at least ten times. The rearrangement links TRBV6-5 to TRBJ1-2, with TRBD1 matching over 8 bases. Germline CDR1 MNHEY, CDR2 SVGAGI. V lost 5 bases to trimming and J lost 8 bases; unmatched junction nucleotides: 7. The CDR3 runs 13 residues. The CDR3 protein is CASSTDRGGGYTF. The CDR3 DNA sequence: TGTGCCAGCAGTACCGACAGGGGAGGAGGCTACACCTTC.

The V gene is TRBV20-1, the J gene TRBJ2-7; maybe TRBD1 (6 bases). CDR1 is DFQATT, CDR2 SNEGSKA, per germline (reference sequence). The CDR3 is 16 residues long. Trimming shortened V by 1 base and J by 3 bases, and 19 bases separated the two germline ends. CDR3 nucleotide sequence: TGCAGTGCTAGAGCCCCCAAGGCAGGGGCCTTCTACGAGCAGTACTTC. Its translation: CSARAPKAGAFYEQYF.

The gene calls are TRBV9 and TRBJ2-5, with TRBD2 identical over 7 bases. V shed 4 bases and J 5 bases; nucleotides not matched to a gene: 11. The CDR3 extends over 15 amino acids. Germline assignment: CDR1 SGDLS and CDR2 YYNGEE. The CDR3 sequence is CASSPSLTSRETQYF. CDR3 DNA sequence: TGTGCCAGCAGCCCATCATTGACTAGCCGGGAGACCCAGTACTTC.

The chain employs TRBV28 and TRBJ1-1, with 7 bases identical to TRBD1. In germline, CDR1 is MDHEN, CDR2 SYDVKM. The length of the CDR3 is 13 residues. The CDR3 DNA reads as TGTGTTAGTGGTAGGGGGCTGAACACTGAAGCTTTCTTT. This encodes CVSGRGLNTEAFF.

There are many counts of this clonotype. The chain joins TRBV6-5 to TRBJ1-2, with 11 nucleotides matching TRBD1. The CDR3 covers 15 residues. Germline-derived CDR1 and CDR2 are MNHEY and SVGAGI. V lost 7 bases to trimming and J lost 2 bases; unmatched junction nucleotides: 6. For the CDR3, the DNA is TGTGCCAGCACCCCCCGGACAGGGGGCAACTATGGCTACACCTTC. This translates into CASTPRTGGNYGYTF.

The chain is built from TRBV20-1 and TRBJ2-5, with 8 bases fitting TRBD2. V gave up 5 bases and J gave up 1 base; unmatched junction bases: 9. In germline, CDR1 is DFQATT, CDR2 SNEGSKA (reference sequence). The length of the CDR3 is 15 residues. CDR3 DNA sequence: TGCAGTGCTGCCCCCCTAACTAGCGGCCAAGAGACCCAGTACTTC. Translation gives CSAAPLTSGQETQYF.

This chain connects TRBV7-9 to TRBJ2-7; tentatively, D is TRBD2 (5 bases). The V end was cut by 5 bases, the J end by 3 bases, with 14 bases between. Germline loops: CDR1 SEHNR, CDR2 FQNEAQ (reference sequence). The CDR3 is 14 amino acids. The CDR3 region is CASSADGVLYEQYF. The CDR3 DNA reads as TGTGCCAGCAGCGCCGACGGGGTCCTCTACGAGCAGTACTTC.

The chain joins TRBV4-2 to TRBJ2-5; no clear D. The CDR3 runs to 13 residues. The V and J ends lost 1 base and 5 bases respectively, with 8 bases between them. Germline CDR1 LGHNA, CDR2 YNFKEQ. DNA of the CDR3: TGTGCCAGCAGCCAAGTCGTTAGGGAGACCCAGTACTTC. Protein product: CASSQVVRETQYF.

In this sample, this clonotype turned up a few times. The rearrangement joins TRBV3-1 to TRBJ1-5; D unclear. V shed 0 bases and J shed 3 bases, with 12 bases lying between them. Germline CDR1 and CDR2: LGHDT and YNNKEL (reference sequence). This CDR3 is built from 16 residues. The CDR3 sequence: CASSQDFPAPNQPQHF. CDR3 bases: TGTGCCAGCAGCCAAGATTTTCCAGCCCCCAATCAGCCCCAGCATTTT.

The gene calls are TRBV20-1 and TRBJ2-5, with 13 bases matching TRBD2. The germline V gene encodes CDR1 DFQATT and CDR2 SNEGSKA (reference sequence). Trimming cost V 6 bases and J 3 bases; bases outside gene matches: 10. This CDR3 has 16 amino acids. The CDR3 reads CSAPSGTSGAKETQYF. For the CDR3, the DNA is TGCAGTGCCCCTTCCGGGACTAGCGGGGCGAAAGAGACCCAGTACTTC.

Note on this clonotype: One junction end does not reproduce the germline sequence, and a read error may be involved. V usage is TRBV5-1 and J usage is TRBJ2-7; tentative D call: TRBD2 (6 bases). CDR1 and CDR2 (germline): SGHRS, YFSETQ. The CDR3 totals 13 residues. The CDR3 protein is CASSGVNSYGQYF. The CDR3 bases are TGCGCCAGCTCGGGGGTTAACTCCTACGGGCAGTACTTC.

This clonotype was picked up many times. V and J are TRBV27 and TRBJ2-7; 7 bases agree with TRBD2. The J segment lost 1 base and the V segment lost 2 bases, leaving 8 bases of the junction unmatched. The CDR3 spans 16 residues. CDR1 MNHEY and CDR2 SMNVEV come from the germline V gene (reference sequence). The CDR3 loop is CASSLGGGAYSYEQYF. The CDR3 DNA is TGTGCCAGCAGTTTAGGGGGGGGAGCCTATTCCTACGAGCAGTACTTC.

V gene TRBV7-3 combines with J gene TRBJ1-1; the D is unclear. CDR1 and CDR2 (germline): SGHTA, FQGTGA. The CDR3 contains 15 residues. Trimming pared 2 bases from V and 6 bases from J, leaving 16 bases between. CDR3 loop: CASSLAGGEGAEAFF. In nucleotides, the CDR3 is TGTGCCAGCAGCTTAGCGGGTGGCGAGGGCGCTGAAGCTTTCTTT.